In its sample, the clone carrying this T cell receptor beta chain was seen once. The record originates from a study of blood T cell repertoires in COVID-19. Looking at the study overall: Spain, Italy and the United States supplied samples that represented acute and convalescent COVID-19. In each case, the material was cDNA or gDNA derived from T cells, B-cell-depleted T cells, or PBMCs.

Authors' methods: The authors estimated nucleated cell counts from reference gene primer amplification. TCRdb's table, derived via immunoSEQ multiplex PCR, lists solely in-frame clones and lacks some. Clonal size and the V and J genes are those of that table, whereas D and trimming came from the DNA. The data show about 410,000 clones, over 75% seen once. Per the germline V gene, CDR1 is LGHNT and CDR2 is FRNRAP. V dropped 6 bases and J dropped 2; count of bases not matched to a gene: 4. The CDR3 has 13 amino acids. Patients in Seattle were enrolled during active infection, then followed longitudinally.

The chain couples TRBV12-5 to TRBJ2-7; 7 bases line up with TRBD1. Sequences were obtained from peripheral blood. The TCR sequence derives from a woman aged 40 to 49 with COVID-19, enrolled during active disease. The CDR3 bases are TGTGCTAGTGGCCTGGGACAGCCCTACGAGCAGTACTTC. Translating it yields CASGLGQPYEQYF.